Listed below are T cell receptor beta chains from one sample, sequenced in a study of CD8 T cells in ankylosing spondylitis. MiXCR was run by TCRdb on the 5' RACE reads, yielding one entry per CDR3 protein. The sample lists around 330,000 distinct CDR3 sequences, roughly 12% occurring once. What was sequenced was blood, either unsorted or a sorted T cell fraction (not recorded which). Source of these receptors: a female donor with ankylosing spondylitis or in good health (not recorded which). CDR3s leave out the opening cysteine and the closing phenylalanine or tryptophan.

J,V,CDR3
TRBJ1-2,TRBV15,ATSSSNLGYGYT
TRBJ2-1,TRBV20-1,SAKDRGQDLQMGQF
TRBJ1-1,TRBV5-5,ASSLVPREAF
TRBJ2-1,TRBV28,ASSNLPQLGI
TRBJ1-5,TRBV6-1,ASNKLGRGGNQPQH
TRBJ1-2,TRBV20-1,SARVGGGNYGYT
TRBJ2-5,TRBV20-1,SARDARGPQETQY
TRBJ2-7,TRBV5-1,ARSPTGQGYEQY
TRBJ2-1,TRBV10-3,AISATGTDLSNEQF
TRBJ1-3,TRBV20-1,SAREERSGNTIY
TRBJ2-7,TRBV19,ASNLRPDSRREQY
TRBJ2-7,TRBV5-1,ASSLVADTYEQY
TRBJ2-5,TRBV29-1,SGGGTGFQETQY
TRBJ2-2,TRBV5-1,ASRVQGGNTGELF
TRBJ2-2,TRBV5-1,ASRAGAAPKNTGELF
TRBJ2-2,TRBV12-3/TRBV12-4,ASSPLILAGGTGELF
TRBJ2-3,TRBV19,ASSPGTVLSTDTQY
TRBJ2-7,TRBV25-1,ASGQGEQY
TRBJ2-7,TRBV24-1,ATSDASNEQY
TRBJ1-1,TRBV5-4,ASSLVEVGTEAF
TRBJ2-1,TRBV7-7,ASSFGPSSNEQF
TRBJ2-7,TRBV15,ATSSDSGRTYEQY
TRBJ2-1,TRBV24-1,ATSVPSSGRHSEQF
TRBJ2-7,TRBV24-1,ATSDSLNYEQY
TRBJ2-5,TRBV28,ASSPYRGKEETQY
TRBJ2-3,TRBV10-1,ASSKDIRTDTQY
TRBJ1-2,TRBV7-2,ASSLDTGGGYGYT
TRBJ2-3,TRBV2,ATSTSGFSTDTQY
TRBJ1-1,TRBV12-3/TRBV12-4,ASSPSRAYAF
TRBJ1-1,TRBV7-9,ASRATQGSGTEAF
TRBJ2-1,TRBV6-2/TRBV6-3,ASSYSPTEYHYNEQF
TRBJ1-2,TRBV20-1,SARDAGTGLNGYT